Listed below are T cell receptor beta chains from one sample, sequenced in a study of CD8 T cells in ankylosing spondylitis. MiXCR was run by TCRdb on the 5' RACE reads, yielding one entry per CDR3 protein. The sample consists of 450,000 to 550,000 distinct CDR3 sequences, about 5% of them appearing once. Source material: blood, either unsorted or a sorted T cell fraction (not recorded which). The origin of the receptors is a male donor with ankylosing spondylitis. Each CDR3 is given with its conserved first and last residue. The D gene is left open where the match is weak. Rows give clone size only sometimes, using once, few, many, or a class for an expanded clone.

cdr3_aa cdr3_nt d_call v_call clone_size j_call
CASSDSSPYEQYF TGCGCCAGCAGTGACAGTTCACCCTACGAGCAGTACTTC NA TRBV10-2 many TRBJ2-7
CASSPWTGGSNTEAFF TGTGCCAGCAGCCCATGGACAGGGGGATCGAACACTGAAGCTTTCTTT TRBD1 TRBV11-2 few TRBJ1-1
CASRLRDSHEKLFF TGTGCCAGCCGACTCCGGGACAGCCATGAAAAACTGTTTTTT TRBD1 TRBV12-3/TRBV12-4 many TRBJ1-4
CASSLLTGTNGYTF TGTGCCAGCAGCTTGCTTACAGGGACAAATGGCTACACCTTC NA TRBV5-6 many TRBJ1-2
CASSFVLAGANVLTF TGTGCCAGCAGTTTTGTACTAGCTGGGGCCAACGTCCTGACTTTC NA TRBV28 NA TRBJ2-6
CASSLVGLPSNQPQHF TGTGCCAGCAGCTTAGTGGGACTTCCTAGCAATCAGCCCCAGCATTTT NA TRBV7-2 many TRBJ1-5
CASSSLGGGAVSYEQYF TGTGCCAGCAGTTCCCTCGGAGGGGGGGCCGTGTCCTACGAGCAGTACTTC NA TRBV28 few TRBJ2-7
CASSYDRARQEYQHF TGTGCCAGCAGTTACGACAGGGCCAGGCAGGAGTACCAGCATTTT TRBD1 TRBV6-5 few TRBJ1-5
CASSPPRRSANTGELFF TGTGCCAGCAGTCCCCCCCGACGTAGCGCGAACACCGGGGAGCTGTTTTTT NA TRBV12-3/TRBV12-4 many TRBJ2-2
CSASRVRHTYEQYF TGCAGTGCCTCACGGGTGCGCCATACCTACGAGCAGTACTTC NA TRBV20-1 many TRBJ2-7
CASSYVGSGGELFF TGTGCCAGCAGTTACGTAGGGTCCGGCGGGGAGCTGTTTTTT NA TRBV6-5 NA TRBJ2-2
CASSLIRGQETQYF TGTGCCAGCAGCTTAATACGGGGACAAGAGACCCAGTACTTC NA TRBV7-2 many TRBJ2-5
CASSQDRPGGYSNQPQHF TGTGCCAGCAGCCAAGACCGTCCAGGAGGTTATAGCAATCAGCCCCAGCATTTT NA TRBV4-2 many TRBJ1-5
CASSELLGSYNEQFF TGTGCCAGCAGTGAGCTATTGGGCTCCTACAATGAGCAGTTCTTC NA TRBV6-1 many TRBJ2-1
CSANRGSYEQYF TGCAGTGCTAACAGGGGATCCTACGAGCAGTACTTC TRBD1 TRBV20-1 many TRBJ2-7
CASSVRTPAPDTQYF TGCGCCAGCAGCGTAAGGACGCCGGCGCCAGATACGCAGTATTTT NA TRBV5-1 many TRBJ2-3
CSARFAGVGTDTQYF TGCAGTGCTAGATTCGCGGGAGTGGGAACAGATACGCAGTATTTT TRBD2 TRBV20-1 NA TRBJ2-3
CSAGRQPQHF TGCAGCGCCGGTCGGCAGCCCCAGCATTTT NA TRBV29-1 few TRBJ1-5
CSARPYTSSYNSPLHF TGCAGTGCTAGACCTTACACCAGCTCCTATAATTCACCCCTCCACTTT NA TRBV20-1 many TRBJ1-6
CSAPKQGGAEAFF TGCAGTGCCCCGAAGCAGGGAGGGGCTGAAGCTTTCTTT NA TRBV20-1 many TRBJ1-1
CASSSLLAEPYNEQFF TGTGCCAGCAGTTCCCTACTAGCGGAACCCTACAATGAGCAGTTCTTC TRBD2 TRBV28 many TRBJ2-1
CASSIGQGLRQPQHF TGTGCCAGTAGTATTGGACAGGGGCTAAGACAGCCCCAGCATTTT TRBD1 TRBV19 NA TRBJ1-5
CSVSNYNEQFF TGCAGCGTTTCAAACTACAATGAGCAGTTCTTC NA TRBV29-1 many TRBJ2-1
CSALIAGSSDTQYF TGCAGTGCTCTTATAGCGGGGAGTTCAGATACGCAGTATTTT TRBD2 TRBV20-1 many TRBJ2-3
CASSSPINRVAGELFF TGTGCCAGCAGTTCCCCAATTAACAGGGTGGCCGGGGAGCTGTTTTTT NA TRBV27 many TRBJ2-2
CASSFTGSEGSGYTF TGTGCCAGCAGTTTCACAGGGTCAGAGGGAAGTGGCTACACCTTC NA TRBV6-5 many TRBJ1-2
CASSPRTGNTEAFF TGCGCCAGCAGCCCCCGGACAGGGAACACTGAAGCTTTCTTT TRBD1 TRBV5-1 many TRBJ1-1
CASSPGLAGGGETQYF TGTGCCAGCAGTCCCGGACTAGCGGGAGGGGGTGAGACCCAGTACTTC TRBD2 TRBV12-3/TRBV12-4 many TRBJ2-5
CASSRHPGGRANEQFF TGTGCCAGCAGCCGCCACCCAGGGGGGAGGGCCAATGAGCAGTTCTTC NA TRBV3-1 few TRBJ2-1
CASSLDQGADGYTF TGCGCCAGCAGCTTGGATCAGGGGGCGGACGGCTACACCTTC TRBD1 TRBV5-1 many TRBJ1-2
CASSLVLAVYNEQFF TGTGCCAGCAGTTTAGTACTAGCGGTCTACAATGAGCAGTTCTTC TRBD2 TRBV12-3/TRBV12-4 many TRBJ2-1
CASSQDRDRGRNEQFF TGCGCCAGCAGCCAAGATCGAGACAGGGGGAGGAATGAGCAGTTCTTC TRBD1 TRBV4-1 many TRBJ2-1
CASRGDPTDTQYF TGTGCCAGCCGAGGGGACCCCACAGATACGCAGTATTTT NA TRBV6-1 many TRBJ2-3
CASSYWGDQPQHF TGTGCCAGCAGTTACTGGGGCGATCAGCCCCAGCATTTT NA TRBV6-6 many TRBJ1-5
CASSFKQGNTEAFF TGTGCCAGCAGTTTTAAACAAGGGAACACTGAAGCTTTCTTT NA TRBV12-3/TRBV12-4 many TRBJ1-1
CASSSWTGANGELFF TGTGCCAGCAGTTCTTGGACAGGGGCAAACGGGGAGCTGTTTTTT TRBD1 TRBV12-3/TRBV12-4 many TRBJ2-2
CASSLTPRVAGYAYEQYF TGTGCCAGCAGCTTAACCCCCCGTGTTGCGGGATATGCCTACGAGCAGTACTTC NA TRBV7-6 few TRBJ2-7
CASQPGSYGTEAFF TGTGCCAGCCAGCCTGGTAGTTACGGCACTGAAGCTTTCTTT NA TRBV6-1 many TRBJ1-1
CSFVEGFYNEQFF TGCAGCTTTGTTGAGGGCTTCTACAATGAGCAGTTCTTC NA TRBV29-1 many TRBJ2-1
CASSFRGGPYNEQFF TGTGCCAGCAGTTTCCGGGGGGGCCCCTACAATGAGCAGTTCTTC TRBD2 TRBV27 NA TRBJ2-1
CSASRGEYQETQYF TGCAGTGCTAGTCGGGGGGAGTACCAAGAGACCCAGTACTTC TRBD2 TRBV20-1 few TRBJ2-5
CASSQNRLSGYTF TGCGCCAGCAGCCAAAACAGGTTAAGTGGCTACACCTTC NA TRBV4-3 few TRBJ1-2
CSARSGRSREQYF TGCAGTGCTAGAAGCGGGAGGTCTCGGGAGCAGTACTTC TRBD2 TRBV20-1 once TRBJ2-7
CAISVGGGRSPLHF TGTGCCATCAGTGTGGGGGGCGGACGTTCACCCCTCCACTTT NA TRBV10-3 many TRBJ1-6
CASSLGQNVYNEQFF TGTGCCAGCAGCCTTGGACAGAACGTATACAATGAGCAGTTCTTC NA TRBV7-2 many TRBJ2-1
CASSLGLSNRGEQYF TGTGCCAGCAGCTTGGGACTCTCAAACCGGGGGGAGCAGTACTTC NA TRBV7-2 many TRBJ2-7
CSAGTGTNTQYF TGCAGTGCTGGGACAGGGACCAATACGCAGTATTTT TRBD1 TRBV20-1 many TRBJ2-3
CASSQDGDRDTEAFF TGCGCCAGCAGCCAAGACGGAGACAGGGACACTGAAGCTTTCTTT TRBD1 TRBV4-3 many TRBJ1-1
CASSETSGGANEQFF TGTGCCAGCAGCGAGACTAGCGGGGGGGCAAATGAGCAGTTCTTC TRBD2 TRBV7-3 NA TRBJ2-1
CASSVGAGGNQPQHF TGTGCCAGCAGCGTAGGGGCAGGGGGTAATCAGCCCCAGCATTTT TRBD1 TRBV9 many TRBJ1-5
CASSKVVAGPGETQYF TGTGCCAGCAGCAAAGTTGTAGCGGGGCCAGGAGAGACCCAGTACTTC NA TRBV21-1 many TRBJ2-5